This TCR beta chain was captured in a study of T cells after posttransplantation cyclophosphamide. Findings and caveats of the study: TRB overlap between skin or GI tissue T cells and blood was limited.

TCRdb's copy holds only in-frame clones and misses some; the assay was immunoSEQ multiplex PCR. This sample shows 30,000 to 35,000 clones and no singletons; 6.7% rests with the ten largest. This clone was seen only a few times. What it recognizes is unknown. Sequenced input: PBMCs. This TCR came from a woman between 50 and 59 years old in good health and a related stem cell transplant donor.

CDR3 loop: CAWSVGGVAYEQYF. CDR3 sequence (DNA): TGTGCCTGGAGTGTAGGCGGGGTAGCCTACGAGCAGTACTTC. The chain joins TRBV30 to TRBJ2-5, with a weak D call TRBD2 (6 bases). The better agreement between TRBJ2-7 and the DNA end casts doubt on the J call. Looked up from germline, CDR1 is GTSNPN and CDR2 is SVGIG (reference sequence). This CDR3 spans 14 amino acids.